The text below deals with one T cell receptor (beta chain). Antigen specificity is unknown. The source of the sample is a study of metastatic and nonmetastatic thyroid tumors. The wider study: Where malignant and benign thyroid patients were concerned, repertoires were compared across blood and tumor or nodule tissue. Study conclusions and caveats: It was reportedly found that TCR beta diversity was significantly higher in malignant thyroid tumors than in benign nodules, a difference seen in both blood and tumor samples.

Patients underwent thyroid surgery, and none had received any treatment before it. Germline trimming cut 5 bases from V and 8 bases from J; bases unmatched to any gene: 5. The CDR3 runs to 15 residues. From germline, CDR1 is SGHVS and CDR2 FQNEAQ. Study processing details: The distant-metastasis classifier for papillary thyroid cancer was built from CDR3 differences across clinicopathological groups. TCRdb reassembled clones from the PCR reads with MiXCR. TCRdb's processing, not the authors', yielded these V and J calls. The sample carries 31,000 or so clones, 25% to 35% recorded once. The sample was blood. The gene calls are TRBV7-8 and TRBJ2-1, with TRBD2 matching over 14 bases. This sequence originates from a female donor with papillary thyroid cancer or a benign thyroid nodule (not recorded which). Some clones in this sample may be carry-over from other donors' samples. CDR3 DNA: TGTGCCAGCAGCCCGGGACTAGCGGGAGAGTATGAGCAGTTCTTC. Amino acids: CASSPGLAGEYEQFF.